The TCR beta chain under discussion was sequenced for a study of T-cell memory formation after mild COVID-19. Each CDR3 protein is one row after TCRdb ran MiXCR on the 5' RACE reads. This table holds some 150,000 distinct CDR3 sequences, 15% to 20% found once. This clonotype was seen more than once but under ten times. Antigen unknown. Germline values: CDR1 SGDLS, CDR2 YYNGEE. This CDR3 has 14 amino acids. With 4 bases clipped from V and 4 bases from J, the junction kept 4 bases outside the gene matches. Findings and caveats of the study: Clones contracting across day 15 to 85 had a balanced CD4/CD8 profile; later expanding clones leaned CD4+. Researchers found some responding clones in pre-infection memory, a sign that cross-reactive memory joined. CD4+ contracting clones lay mainly in CM and EM, CD8+ ones in EMRA.

The chain uses TRBV9 and TRBJ2-1, with 8 nucleotides matching TRBD1. The clonotype was recovered from an adult woman who had mild COVID-19 (a few samples of this study predate the infection). Cell type and time point are not known. The sample comprised PBMCs or a T cell subset sorted from them (not recorded which). The CDR3 region has the DNA TGTGCCAGCAGCCCTCGGACAGGGTACAATGAGCAGTTCTTC. Protein sequence: CASSPRTGYNEQFF.